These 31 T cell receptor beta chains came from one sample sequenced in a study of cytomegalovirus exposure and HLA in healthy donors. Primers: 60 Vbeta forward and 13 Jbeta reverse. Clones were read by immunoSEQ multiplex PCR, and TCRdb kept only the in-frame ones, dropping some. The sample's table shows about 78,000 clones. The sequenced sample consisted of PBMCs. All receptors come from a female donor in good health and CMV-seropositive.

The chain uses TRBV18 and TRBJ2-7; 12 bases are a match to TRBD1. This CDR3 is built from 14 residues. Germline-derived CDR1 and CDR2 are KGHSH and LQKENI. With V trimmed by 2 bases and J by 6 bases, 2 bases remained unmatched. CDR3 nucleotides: TGTGCCAGCTCACCAGGGACAGGGGGCGCCGAGCAGTACTTC. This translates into CASSPGTGGAEQYF.

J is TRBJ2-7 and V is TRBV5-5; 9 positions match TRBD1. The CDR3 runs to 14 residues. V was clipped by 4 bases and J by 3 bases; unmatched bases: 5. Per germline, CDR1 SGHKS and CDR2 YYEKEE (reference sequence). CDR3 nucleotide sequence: TGTGCCAGCAGCACGACAGGGGGGCACTACGAGCAGTACTTC. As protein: CASSTTGGHYEQYF.

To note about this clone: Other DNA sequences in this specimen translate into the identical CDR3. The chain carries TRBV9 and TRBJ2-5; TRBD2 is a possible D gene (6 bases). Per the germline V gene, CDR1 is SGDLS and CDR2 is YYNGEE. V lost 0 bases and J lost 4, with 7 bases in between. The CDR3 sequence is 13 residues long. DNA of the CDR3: TGTGCCAGCAGCGTAGGGGGAGGAGAGACCCAGTACTTC. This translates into CASSVGGGETQYF.

CDR3 nucleotide sequence: TGTGCCAGTAGTATCTCCCGGAATGAGCAGTTCTTC. It is translated as CASSISRNEQFF. This rearrangement joins TRBV19 to TRBJ2-1; D not resolved. The CDR3 loop spans 12 amino acids. V was clipped by 3 bases and J by 7 bases, with 7 bases between them. From germline, CDR1 is LNHDA and CDR2 SQIVND (reference sequence).

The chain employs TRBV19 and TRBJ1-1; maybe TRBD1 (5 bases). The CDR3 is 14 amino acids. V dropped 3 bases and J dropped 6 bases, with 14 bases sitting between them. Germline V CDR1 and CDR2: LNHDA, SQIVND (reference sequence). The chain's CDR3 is CASSIVGQGAEAFF. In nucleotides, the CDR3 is TGTGCCAGTAGTATCGTAGGGCAGGGCGCTGAAGCTTTCTTT.

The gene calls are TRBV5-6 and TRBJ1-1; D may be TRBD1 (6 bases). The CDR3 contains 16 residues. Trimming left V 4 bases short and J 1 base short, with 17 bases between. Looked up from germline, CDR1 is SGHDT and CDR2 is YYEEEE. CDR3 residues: CASSPAVQGTNTEAFF. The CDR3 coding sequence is TGTGCCAGCAGCCCAGCAGTACAGGGTACGAACACTGAAGCTTTCTTT.

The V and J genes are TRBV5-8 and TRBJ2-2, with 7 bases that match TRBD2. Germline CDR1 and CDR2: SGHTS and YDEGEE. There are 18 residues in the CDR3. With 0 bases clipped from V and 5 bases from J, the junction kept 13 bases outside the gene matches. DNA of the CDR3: TGTGCCAGCAGCTTGGCGGGACTATATTTCGGTTTGACCGGGGAGCTGTTTTTT. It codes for CASSLAGLYFGLTGELFF.

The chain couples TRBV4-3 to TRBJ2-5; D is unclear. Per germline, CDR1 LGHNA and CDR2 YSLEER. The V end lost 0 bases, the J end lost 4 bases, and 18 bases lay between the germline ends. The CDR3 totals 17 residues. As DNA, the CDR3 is TGCGCCAGCAGCCAAGACCTCCGGAGCGTAAATGGAGAGACCCAGTACTTC. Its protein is CASSQDLRSVNGETQYF.

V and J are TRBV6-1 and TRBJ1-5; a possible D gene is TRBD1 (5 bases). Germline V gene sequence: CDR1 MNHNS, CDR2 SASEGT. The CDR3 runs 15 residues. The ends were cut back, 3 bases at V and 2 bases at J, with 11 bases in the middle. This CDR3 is CASSDRVLGNQPQHF. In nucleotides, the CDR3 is TGTGCCAGCAGTGACAGGGTCTTGGGCAATCAGCCCCAGCATTTT.

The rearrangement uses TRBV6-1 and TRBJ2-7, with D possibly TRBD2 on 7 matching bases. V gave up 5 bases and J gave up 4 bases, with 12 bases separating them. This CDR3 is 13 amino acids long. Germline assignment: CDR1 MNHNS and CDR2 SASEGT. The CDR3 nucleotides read TGTGCCAGCAGTAGGGGGGGCCGGTACGAGCAGTACTTC. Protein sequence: CASSRGGRYEQYF.

The CDR3 DNA sequence: TGCGCCAGCAGCCCCGAATACGACAGCGATGGCCACTACAATGAGCAGTTCTTC. It encodes CASSPEYDSDGHYNEQFF. The genes are TRBV4-1 and TRBJ2-1; possible D gene TRBD1, 5 bases. The CDR3 is 18 residues long. The V gene's germline CDR1 is MGHRA and CDR2 YSYEKL. V lost 4 bases, J lost 3 bases, and 22 bases lay in between.

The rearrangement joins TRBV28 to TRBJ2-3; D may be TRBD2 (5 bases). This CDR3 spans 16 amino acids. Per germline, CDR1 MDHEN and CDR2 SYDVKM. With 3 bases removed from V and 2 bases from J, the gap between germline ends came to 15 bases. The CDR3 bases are TGTGCCAGCAGTTTTATGGTGGACTGGTCCACAGATACGCAGTATTTT. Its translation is CASSFMVDWSTDTQYF.

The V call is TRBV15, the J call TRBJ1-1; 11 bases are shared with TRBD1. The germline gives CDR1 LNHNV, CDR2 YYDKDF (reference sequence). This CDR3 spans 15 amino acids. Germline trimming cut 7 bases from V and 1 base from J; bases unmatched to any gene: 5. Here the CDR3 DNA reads TGTGCCACCACAAATGGACAGGGGGCGAACACTGAAGCTTTCTTT. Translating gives CATTNGQGANTEAFF.

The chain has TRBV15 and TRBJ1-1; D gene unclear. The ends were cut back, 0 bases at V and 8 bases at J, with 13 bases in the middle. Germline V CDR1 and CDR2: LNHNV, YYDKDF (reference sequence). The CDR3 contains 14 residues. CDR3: CATSRDRGLAEAFF. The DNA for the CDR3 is TGTGCCACCAGCAGAGATCGCGGCCTCGCGGAAGCTTTCTTT.

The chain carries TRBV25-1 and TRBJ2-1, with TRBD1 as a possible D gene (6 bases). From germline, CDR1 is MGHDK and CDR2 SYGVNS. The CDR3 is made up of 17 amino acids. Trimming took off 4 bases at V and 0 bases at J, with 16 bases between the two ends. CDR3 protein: CASSATQTGSSYNEQFF. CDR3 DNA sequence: TGTGCCAGCAGTGCGACGCAGACAGGAAGCTCCTACAATGAGCAGTTCTTC.

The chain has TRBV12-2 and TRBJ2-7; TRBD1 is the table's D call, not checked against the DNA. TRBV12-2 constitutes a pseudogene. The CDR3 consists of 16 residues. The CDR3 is CASRLTQGGRSYEQYF. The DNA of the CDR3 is TGTGCAAGTCGCTTAACCCAGGGGGGTCGTTCCTACGAGCAGTACTTC.

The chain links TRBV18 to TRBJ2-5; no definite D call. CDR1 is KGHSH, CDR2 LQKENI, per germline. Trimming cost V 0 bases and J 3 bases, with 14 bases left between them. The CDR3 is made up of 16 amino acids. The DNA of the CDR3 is TGTGCCAGCTCACCACCGATCAGCGTCATCAAAGAGACCCAGTACTTC. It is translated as CASSPPISVIKETQYF.

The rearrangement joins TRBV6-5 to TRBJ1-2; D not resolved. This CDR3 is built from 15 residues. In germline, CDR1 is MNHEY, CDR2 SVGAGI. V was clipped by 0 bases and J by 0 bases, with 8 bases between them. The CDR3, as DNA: TGTGCCAGCAGTTACTCGCGCGCCACTAACTATGGCTACACCTTC. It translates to CASSYSRATNYGYTF.

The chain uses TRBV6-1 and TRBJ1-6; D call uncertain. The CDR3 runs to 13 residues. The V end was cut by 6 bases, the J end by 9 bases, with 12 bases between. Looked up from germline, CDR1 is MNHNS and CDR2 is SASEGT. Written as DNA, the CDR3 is TGTGCCAGCAGGGAAACTCGGGGTTCACCCCTCCACTTT. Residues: CASRETRGSPLHF.

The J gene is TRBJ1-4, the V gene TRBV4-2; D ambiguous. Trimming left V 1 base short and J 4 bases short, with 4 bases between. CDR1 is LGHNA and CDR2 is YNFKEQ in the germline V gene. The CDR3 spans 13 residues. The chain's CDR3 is CASSQGSNEKLFF. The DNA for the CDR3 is TGTGCCAGCAGCCAAGGCAGTAATGAAAAACTGTTTTTT.

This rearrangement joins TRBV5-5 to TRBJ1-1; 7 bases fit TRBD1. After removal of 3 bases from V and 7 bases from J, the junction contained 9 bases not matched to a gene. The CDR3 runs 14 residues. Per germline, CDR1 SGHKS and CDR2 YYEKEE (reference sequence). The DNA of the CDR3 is TGTGCCAGCAGCTCGTTAGACAGGGAAGGTGAAGCTTTCTTT. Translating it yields CASSSLDREGEAFF. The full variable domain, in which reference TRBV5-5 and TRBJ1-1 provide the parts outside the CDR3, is DAGVTQSPTHLIKTRGQQVTLRCSPISGHKSVSWYQQVLGQGPQFIFQYYEKEERGRGNFPDRFSARQFPNYSSELNVNALLLGDSALYLCASSSLDREGEAFFGQGTRLTVV.

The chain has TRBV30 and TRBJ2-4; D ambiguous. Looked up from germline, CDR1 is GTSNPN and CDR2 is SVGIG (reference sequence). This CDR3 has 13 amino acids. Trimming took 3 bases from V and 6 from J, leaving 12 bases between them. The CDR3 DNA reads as TGTGCCTGGAGGCTCCAGCCAGGAAACATTCAGTACTTC. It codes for CAWRLQPGNIQYF.

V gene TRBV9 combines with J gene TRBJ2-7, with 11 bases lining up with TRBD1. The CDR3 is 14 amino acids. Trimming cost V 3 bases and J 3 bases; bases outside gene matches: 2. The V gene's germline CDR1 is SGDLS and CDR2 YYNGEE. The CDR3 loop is CASSEGTGGYEQYF. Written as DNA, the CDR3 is TGTGCCAGCAGCGAGGGGACAGGGGGCTACGAGCAGTACTTC.

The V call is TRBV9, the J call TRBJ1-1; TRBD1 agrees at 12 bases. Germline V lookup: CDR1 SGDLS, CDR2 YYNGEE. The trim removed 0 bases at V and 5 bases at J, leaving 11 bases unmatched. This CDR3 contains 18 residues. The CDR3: CASSVATLGQGAGTEAFF. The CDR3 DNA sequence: TGTGCCAGCAGCGTAGCTACTTTGGGACAGGGGGCAGGGACTGAAGCTTTCTTT.

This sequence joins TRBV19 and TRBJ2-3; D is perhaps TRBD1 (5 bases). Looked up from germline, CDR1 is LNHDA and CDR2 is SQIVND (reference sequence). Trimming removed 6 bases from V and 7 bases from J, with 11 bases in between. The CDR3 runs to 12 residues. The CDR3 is CASRGAVHTQYF. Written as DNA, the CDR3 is TGTGCCAGTAGAGGGGCGGTACATACGCAGTATTTT.

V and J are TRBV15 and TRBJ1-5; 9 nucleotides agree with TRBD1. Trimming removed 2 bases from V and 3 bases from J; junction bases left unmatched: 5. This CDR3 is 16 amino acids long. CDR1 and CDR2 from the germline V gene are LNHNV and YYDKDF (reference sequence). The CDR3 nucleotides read TGTGCCACCAGCAGACTCCGGGACAGGGTCAATCAGCCCCAGCATTTT. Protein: CATSRLRDRVNQPQHF.

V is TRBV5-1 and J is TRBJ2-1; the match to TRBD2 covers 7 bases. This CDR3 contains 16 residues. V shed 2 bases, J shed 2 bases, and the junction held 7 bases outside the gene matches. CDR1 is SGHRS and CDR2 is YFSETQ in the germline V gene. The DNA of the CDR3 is TGCGCCAGCAGCTTTGGCGGGAGCTCAACCTACAATGAGCAGTTCTTC. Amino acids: CASSFGGSSTYNEQFF.

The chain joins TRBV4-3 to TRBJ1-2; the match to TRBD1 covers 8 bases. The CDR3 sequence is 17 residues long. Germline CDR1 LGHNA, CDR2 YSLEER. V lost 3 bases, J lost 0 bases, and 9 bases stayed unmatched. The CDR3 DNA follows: TGCGCCAGCAGCCAGAGTAGACAGGGGTTAGCTAACTATGGCTACACCTTC. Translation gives CASSQSRQGLANYGYTF.

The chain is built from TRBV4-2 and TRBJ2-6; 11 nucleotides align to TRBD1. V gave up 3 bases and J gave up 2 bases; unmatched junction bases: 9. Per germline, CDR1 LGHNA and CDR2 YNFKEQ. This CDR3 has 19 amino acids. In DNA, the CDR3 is TGTGCCAGCAGCCAGGGCCTCGGACAGGGGGCCCCTGGGGCCAACGTCCTGACTTTC. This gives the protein CASSQGLGQGAPGANVLTF.

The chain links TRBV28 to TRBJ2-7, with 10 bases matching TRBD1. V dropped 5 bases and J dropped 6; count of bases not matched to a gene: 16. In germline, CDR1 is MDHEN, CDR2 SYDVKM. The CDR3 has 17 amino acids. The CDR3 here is CASSPIRTTGGVIEQYF. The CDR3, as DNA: TGTGCCAGCAGTCCCATCCGCACGACAGGGGGCGTAATCGAGCAGTACTTC.

The CDR3 here is CASSQSGRGDNEQFF. In DNA form, the CDR3 reads TGCGCCAGCAGCCAGAGCGGGAGGGGCGACAATGAGCAGTTCTTC. The rearrangement links TRBV4-3 to TRBJ2-1, with 10 bases matching TRBD2. The trim removed 3 bases at V and 5 bases at J, leaving 4 bases unmatched. Germline V lookup: CDR1 LGHNA, CDR2 YSLEER. The CDR3 is 15 amino acids.